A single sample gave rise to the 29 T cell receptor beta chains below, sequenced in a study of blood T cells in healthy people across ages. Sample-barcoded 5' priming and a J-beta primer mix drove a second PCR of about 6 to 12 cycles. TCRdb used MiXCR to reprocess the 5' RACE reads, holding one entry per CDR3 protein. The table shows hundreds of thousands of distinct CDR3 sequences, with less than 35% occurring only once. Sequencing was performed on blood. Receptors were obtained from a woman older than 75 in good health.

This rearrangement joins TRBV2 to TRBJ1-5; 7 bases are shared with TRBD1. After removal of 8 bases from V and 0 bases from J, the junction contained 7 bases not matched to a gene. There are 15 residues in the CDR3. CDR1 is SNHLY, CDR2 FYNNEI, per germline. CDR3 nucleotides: TGTGCCAGCGCCAGGGGGGGCAATAGCAATCAGCCCCAGCATTTT. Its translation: CASARGGNSNQPQHF.

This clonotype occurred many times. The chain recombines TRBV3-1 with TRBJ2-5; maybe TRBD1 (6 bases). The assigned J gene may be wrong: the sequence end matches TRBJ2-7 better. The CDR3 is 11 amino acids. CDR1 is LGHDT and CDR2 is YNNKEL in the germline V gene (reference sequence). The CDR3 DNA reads TGTGCCAGCAGACAGGGAAACGAGCAGTACTTC. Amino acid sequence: CASRQGNEQYF.

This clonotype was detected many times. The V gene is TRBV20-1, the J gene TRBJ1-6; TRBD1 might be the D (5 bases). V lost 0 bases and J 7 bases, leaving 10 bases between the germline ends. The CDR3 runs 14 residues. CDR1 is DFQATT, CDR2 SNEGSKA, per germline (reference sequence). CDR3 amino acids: CSAREGQANSPLHF. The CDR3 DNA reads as TGCAGTGCTAGAGAGGGGCAGGCAAATTCACCCCTCCACTTT.

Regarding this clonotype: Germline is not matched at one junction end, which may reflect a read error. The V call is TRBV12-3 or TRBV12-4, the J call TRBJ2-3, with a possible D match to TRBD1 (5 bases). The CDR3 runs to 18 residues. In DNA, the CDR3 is TGTGCCAACAGTTTCGATATAGGGGTATCCTCGAGCACAGATACGCAGTATTTT. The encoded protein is CANSFDIGVSSSTDTQYF.

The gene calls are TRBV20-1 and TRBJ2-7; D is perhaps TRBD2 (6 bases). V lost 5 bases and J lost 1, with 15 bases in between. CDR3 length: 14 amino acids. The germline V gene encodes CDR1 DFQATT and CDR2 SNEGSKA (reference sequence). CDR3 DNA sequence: TGCAGTGCTTACCCGGGACTGAGATCCTACGAGCAGTACTTC. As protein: CSAYPGLRSYEQYF.

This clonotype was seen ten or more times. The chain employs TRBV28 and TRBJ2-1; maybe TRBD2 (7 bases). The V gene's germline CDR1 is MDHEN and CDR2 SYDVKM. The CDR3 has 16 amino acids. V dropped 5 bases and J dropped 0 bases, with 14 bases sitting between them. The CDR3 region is CASSPGGQSSYNEQFF. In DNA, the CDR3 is TGTGCCAGCAGTCCGGGAGGACAGAGCTCCTACAATGAGCAGTTCTTC.

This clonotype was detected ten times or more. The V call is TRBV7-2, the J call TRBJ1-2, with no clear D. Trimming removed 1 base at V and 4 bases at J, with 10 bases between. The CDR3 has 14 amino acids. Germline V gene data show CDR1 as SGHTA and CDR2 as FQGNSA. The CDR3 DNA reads TGTGCCAGCAGCTTAGGGCCTACGATCTATGGCTACACCTTC. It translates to CASSLGPTIYGYTF.

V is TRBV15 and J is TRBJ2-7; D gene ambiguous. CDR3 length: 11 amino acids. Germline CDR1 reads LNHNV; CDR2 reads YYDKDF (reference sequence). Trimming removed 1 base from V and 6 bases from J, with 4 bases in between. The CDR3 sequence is CATSRGGEQYF. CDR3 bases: TGTGCCACCAGCAGAGGTGGCGAGCAGTACTTC. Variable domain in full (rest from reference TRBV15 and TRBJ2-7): DAMVIQNPRYQVTQFGKPVTLSCSQTLNHNVMYWYQQKSSQAPKLLFHYYDKDFNNEADTPDNFQSRRPNTSFCFLDIRSPGLGDTAMYLCATSRGGEQYFGPGTRLTVT.

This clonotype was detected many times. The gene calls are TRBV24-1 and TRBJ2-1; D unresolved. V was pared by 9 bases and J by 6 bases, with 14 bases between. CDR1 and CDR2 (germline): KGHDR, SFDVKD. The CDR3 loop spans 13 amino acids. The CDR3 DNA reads TGTGCCACCTCCCTCGGGCGGCCCAATGAGCAGTTCTTC. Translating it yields CATSLGRPNEQFF.

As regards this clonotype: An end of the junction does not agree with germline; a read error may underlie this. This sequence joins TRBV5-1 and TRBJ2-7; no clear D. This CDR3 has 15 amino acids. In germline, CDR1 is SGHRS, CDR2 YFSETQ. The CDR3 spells CAGSLDSGLSYEQYF. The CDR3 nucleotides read TGCGCCGGCAGCTTGGATTCAGGCCTCTCCTACGAGCAGTACTTC.

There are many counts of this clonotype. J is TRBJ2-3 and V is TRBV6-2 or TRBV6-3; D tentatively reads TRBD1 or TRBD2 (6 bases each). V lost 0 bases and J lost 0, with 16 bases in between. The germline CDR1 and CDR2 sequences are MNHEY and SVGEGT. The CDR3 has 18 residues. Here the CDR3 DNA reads TGTGCCAGCAGTTACTCGTATGTGGGCGGGACAAGCACAGATACGCAGTATTTT. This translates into CASSYSYVGGTSTDTQYF.

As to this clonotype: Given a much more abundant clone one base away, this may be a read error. The CDR3 DNA reads as TGTGCCAGCAGGCGTAGCGGGGGGTCGGGCAATGAGCAGTTCTTC. Translation gives CASRRSGGSGNEQFF. The rearrangement links TRBV6-5 to TRBJ2-1; 10 nucleotides align to TRBD2. After removal of 6 bases from V and 6 bases from J, the junction contained 8 bases not matched to a gene. The CDR3 spans 15 residues. CDR1 is MNHEY, CDR2 SVGAGI, per germline.

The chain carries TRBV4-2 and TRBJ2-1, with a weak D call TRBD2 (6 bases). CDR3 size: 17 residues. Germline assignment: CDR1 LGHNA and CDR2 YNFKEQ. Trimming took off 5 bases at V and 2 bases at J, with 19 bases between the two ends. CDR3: CASSELGRTGAYNEQFF. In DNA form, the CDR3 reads TGTGCCAGCAGCGAGCTCGGCCGAACGGGGGCCTACAATGAGCAGTTCTTC.

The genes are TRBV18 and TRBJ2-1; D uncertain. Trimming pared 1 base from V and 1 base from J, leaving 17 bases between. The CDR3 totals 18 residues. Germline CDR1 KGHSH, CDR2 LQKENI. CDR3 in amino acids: CASSPLIARTASYNEQFF. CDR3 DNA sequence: TGTGCCAGCTCACCACTGATTGCGAGGACCGCTTCCTACAATGAGCAGTTCTTC.

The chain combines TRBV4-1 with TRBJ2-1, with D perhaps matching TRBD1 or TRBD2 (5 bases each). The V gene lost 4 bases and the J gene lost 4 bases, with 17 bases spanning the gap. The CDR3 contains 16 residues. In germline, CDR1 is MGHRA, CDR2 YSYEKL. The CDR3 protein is CASSRDRDGPYNEQFF. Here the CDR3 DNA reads TGCGCCAGCAGCCGAGACCGGGACGGACCTTACAATGAGCAGTTCTTC.

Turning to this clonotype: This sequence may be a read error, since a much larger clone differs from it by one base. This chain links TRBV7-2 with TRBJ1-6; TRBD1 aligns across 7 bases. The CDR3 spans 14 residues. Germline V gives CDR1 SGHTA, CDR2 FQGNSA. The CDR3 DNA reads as TGTGCCAGCAGGCCAGGGGGAGAATGGTCACCCCCCCACTTT. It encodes CASRPGGEWSPPHF.

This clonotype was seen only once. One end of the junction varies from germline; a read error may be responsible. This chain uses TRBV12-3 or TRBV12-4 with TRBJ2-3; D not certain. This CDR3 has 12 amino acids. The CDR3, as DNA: TGTGTCAGCAGTGTAGGCCCAGATACGCAGTATTTT. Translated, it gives CVSSVGPDTQYF.

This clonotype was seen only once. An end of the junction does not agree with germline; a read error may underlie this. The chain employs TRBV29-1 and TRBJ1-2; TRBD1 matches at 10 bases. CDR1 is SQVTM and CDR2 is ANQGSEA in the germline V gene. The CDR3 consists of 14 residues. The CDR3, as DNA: TGCGGCGTAGAGATGGGGACAGGGGTTGAAGGCTACACCTTC. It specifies CGVEMGTGVEGYTF.

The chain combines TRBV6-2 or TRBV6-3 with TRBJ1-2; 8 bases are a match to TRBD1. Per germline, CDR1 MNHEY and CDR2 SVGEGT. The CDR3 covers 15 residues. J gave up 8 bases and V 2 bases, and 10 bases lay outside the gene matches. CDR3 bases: TGTGCCAGCAGTTACGGCGTGGGACAGGTGGAAGGCTACACCTTC. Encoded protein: CASSYGVGQVEGYTF.

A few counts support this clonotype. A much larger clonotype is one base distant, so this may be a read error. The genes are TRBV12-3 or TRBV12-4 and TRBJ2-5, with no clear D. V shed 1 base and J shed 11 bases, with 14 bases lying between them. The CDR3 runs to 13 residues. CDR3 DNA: TGTGCCAGCAGTTTAGAGGATTTGAATGAGCAGTACTTC. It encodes CASSLEDLNEQYF.

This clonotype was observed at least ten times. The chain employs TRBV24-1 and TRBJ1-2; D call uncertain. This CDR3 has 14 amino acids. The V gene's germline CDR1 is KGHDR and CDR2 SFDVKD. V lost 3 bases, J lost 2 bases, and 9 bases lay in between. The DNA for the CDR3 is TGTGCCACCAGTGATACAGTGAGCAACTATGGCTACACCTTC. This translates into CATSDTVSNYGYTF.

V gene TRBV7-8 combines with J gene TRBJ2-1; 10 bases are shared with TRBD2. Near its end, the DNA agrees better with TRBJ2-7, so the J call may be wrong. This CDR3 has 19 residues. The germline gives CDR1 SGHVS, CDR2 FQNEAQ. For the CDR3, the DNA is TGTGCCAGCAGCCTAGTTAAAACCTCAGCGGGGGGGCGCTACAATGAGCAGTACTTC. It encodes CASSLVKTSAGGRYNEQYF.

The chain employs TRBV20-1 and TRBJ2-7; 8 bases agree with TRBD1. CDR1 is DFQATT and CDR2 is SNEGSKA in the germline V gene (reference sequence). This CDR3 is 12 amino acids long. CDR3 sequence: CRKDRVSYEQYF. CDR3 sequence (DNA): TGCAGGAAGGACAGGGTCTCCTACGAGCAGTACTTC.

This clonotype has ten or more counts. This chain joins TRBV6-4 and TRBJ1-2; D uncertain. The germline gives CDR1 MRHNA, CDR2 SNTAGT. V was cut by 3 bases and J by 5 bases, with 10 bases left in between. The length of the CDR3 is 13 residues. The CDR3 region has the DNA TGTGCCAGCAGTGAAGGAGCCTATTATGGCTACACCTTC. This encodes CASSEGAYYGYTF.

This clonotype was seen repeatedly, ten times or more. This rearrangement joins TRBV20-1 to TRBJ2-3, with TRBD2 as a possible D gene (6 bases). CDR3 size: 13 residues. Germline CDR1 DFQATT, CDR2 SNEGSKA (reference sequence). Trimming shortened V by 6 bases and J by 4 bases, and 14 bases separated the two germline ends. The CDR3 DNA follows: TGCAGTGCCCAACAAGGAGGGGCAGATACGCAGTATTTT. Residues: CSAQQGGADTQYF.

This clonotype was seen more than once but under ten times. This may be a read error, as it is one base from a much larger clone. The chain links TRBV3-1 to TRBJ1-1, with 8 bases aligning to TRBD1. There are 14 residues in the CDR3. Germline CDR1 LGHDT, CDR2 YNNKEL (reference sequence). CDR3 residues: CASSRNRGNAEAFF. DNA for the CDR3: TGTGCCAGCAGCCGCAACAGGGGGAACGCTGAAGCTTTCTTT.

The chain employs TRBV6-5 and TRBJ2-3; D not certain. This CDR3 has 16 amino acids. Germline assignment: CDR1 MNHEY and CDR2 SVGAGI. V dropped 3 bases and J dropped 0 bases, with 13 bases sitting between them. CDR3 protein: CASSYLTDPSTDTQYF. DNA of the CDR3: TGTGCCAGCAGTTATCTAACGGACCCTAGCACAGATACGCAGTATTTT.

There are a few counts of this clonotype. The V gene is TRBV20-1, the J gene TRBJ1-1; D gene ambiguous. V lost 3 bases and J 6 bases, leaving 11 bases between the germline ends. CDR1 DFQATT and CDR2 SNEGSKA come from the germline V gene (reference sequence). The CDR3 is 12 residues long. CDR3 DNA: TGCAGTGCTAGTATACGCAGCGCTGAAGCTTTCTTT. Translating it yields CSASIRSAEAFF.

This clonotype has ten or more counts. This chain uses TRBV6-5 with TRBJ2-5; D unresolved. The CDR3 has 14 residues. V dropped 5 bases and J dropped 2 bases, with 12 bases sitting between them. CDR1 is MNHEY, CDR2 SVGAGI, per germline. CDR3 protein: CASSHPQDQETQYF. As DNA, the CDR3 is TGTGCCAGCAGTCATCCCCAGGATCAAGAGACCCAGTACTTC.